The sequence of this T cell receptor (beta chain) was determined in a study of blood T cell repertoires in COVID-19. Overall study: Samples came from the United States, Italy and Spain, spanning acute and convalescent COVID-19. T cells, B-cell-depleted T cells, or PBMCs provided the cDNA or gDNA that served as material.

The V end lost 0 bases, the J end lost 3 bases, and 17 bases lay between the germline ends. CDR1 LGHDT and CDR2 YNNKEL come from the germline V gene (reference sequence). This CDR3 contains 17 residues. In the authors' workflow: The assay estimated nucleated cells by amplifying reference gene primers. The table came from immunoSEQ multiplex PCR; TCRdb's copy has only in-frame clones and leaves some out. That table gives V, J and clone size, and the DNA gave D and trimming. The table records about 100,000 clones, roughly 90% of them present only once. Sample: peripheral blood. The receptor was derived from a man aged 25-45 years in a cohort sampled during active COVID-19. The chain is built from TRBV3-1 (or the pseudogene TRBV3-2) and TRBJ1-1; weak D call: TRBD1 (5 bases). The CDR3 sequence: CASSQDWAGKHHTEAFF. CDR3 nucleotides: TGTGCCAGCAGCCAAGATTGGGCAGGGAAACATCACACTGAAGCTTTCTTT.